A selection of T cell receptor beta chains follows, all from one sample in a study of radiation and T cells in renal cell carcinoma. This table comes from immunoSEQ multiplex PCR, and its TCRdb copy is limited to in-frame clones, with some not included. The profile covers 140,000 or so clones, with less than 90% appearing a single time and less than 20% taken by the ten largest. Sample: blood, taken from a patient whose treatment included radiotherapy and nephrectomy. The receptors derive from a woman aged 50 to 65 with renal cell carcinoma. Each CDR3 is given with its conserved first and last residue. Each record gives: V gene, clone size, D gene, J gene, CDR3 protein, CDR3 DNA. The D gene is left open where the match is weak. Rows may omit the clone size; those that give it use once, few, many or a size class.

V gene: TRBV27; clone size: -; D gene: TRBD1; J gene: TRBJ1-5; CDR3 protein: CASSSRQGREHF; CDR3 DNA: TGTGCCAGCAGTTCCAGACAGGGGAGAGAACATTTT
V gene: TRBV11-2; clone size: few; D gene: -; J gene: TRBJ2-1; CDR3 protein: CASSPNREQFF; CDR3 DNA: TGTGCCAGCAGCCCCAACCGGGAGCAGTTCTTC
V gene: TRBV4-3; clone size: -; D gene: TRBD2; J gene: TRBJ2-3; CDR3 protein: CASSQGRLAGGTQYF; CDR3 DNA: TGCGCCAGCAGCCAAGGCCGACTAGCGGGAGGTACGCAGTATTTT
V gene: TRBV4-3; clone size: -; D gene: -; J gene: TRBJ1-3; CDR3 protein: CASSQDLETSGNTIYF; CDR3 DNA: TGCGCCAGCAGCCAAGATTTGGAAACCTCTGGAAACACCATATATTTT
V gene: TRBV5-5; clone size: once; D gene: -; J gene: TRBJ1-5; CDR3 protein: CASSSGVGQPQHF; CDR3 DNA: TGTGCCAGCAGCTCGGGGGTCGGTCAGCCCCAGCATTTT
V gene: TRBV5-1; clone size: -; D gene: TRBD1; J gene: TRBJ2-1; CDR3 protein: CASSLEGQGVSNEQFF; CDR3 DNA: TGCGCCAGCAGCTTGGAAGGGCAGGGGGTGTCCAATGAGCAGTTCTTC
V gene: TRBV5-1; clone size: -; D gene: TRBD2; J gene: TRBJ2-2; CDR3 protein: CASRSLAGLNTGELFF; CDR3 DNA: TGCGCCAGCAGGTCACTAGCGGGGTTGAACACCGGGGAGCTGTTTTTT
V gene: TRBV10-3; clone size: -; D gene: -; J gene: TRBJ2-2; CDR3 protein: CAISDDRTGELFF; CDR3 DNA: TGTGCCATCAGTGATGATCGGACCGGGGAGCTGTTTTTT
V gene: TRBV19; clone size: few; D gene: -; J gene: TRBJ1-4; CDR3 protein: CASSIDRLGKEKLFF; CDR3 DNA: TGTGCCAGTAGTATAGATCGGCTAGGGAAGGAAAAACTGTTTTTT
V gene: TRBV28; clone size: -; D gene: -; J gene: TRBJ2-6; CDR3 protein: CASTRRETGANVLTF; CDR3 DNA: TGTGCCAGCACCCGTCGGGAGACTGGGGCCAACGTCCTGACTTTC